This T cell receptor (beta chain) appears in the sequencing data of a study of control samples from healthy donors and cancer patients (dated by TCRdb to between 2020 and 2021). Library construction relied on the immunoSEQ multiplex PCR assay. TCRdb holds this immuneACCESS table with in-frame rearrangements only. Some clones are missing; in checked studies, unresolved V genes explain under half, and the rest has no known cause. The sample table shows around 160,000 clones, and roughly 93% are seen once. The top ten constitute almost 6% of the sample. On this clone: Its antigen is not yet known. No much larger clone exists at a distance of one base, and base qualities are not known.

The CDR3, from cysteine to phenylalanine, totals 14 residues. The kept DNA is CDR3 alone, 42 bases in frame from the first base. CDR1 SNHLY and CDR2 FYNNEI were looked up in the germline V gene. V loses 6 bases of germline sequence and J loses 6 bases, and the interval between the two ends is 14 bases. The V and J segments used are TRBV2 and TRBJ2-2; 6 matching bases give a weak D call of TRBD2. Sequencing input: blood. The receptor was derived from a man between 18 and 35 years old in good health. The sequenced DNA: TGTGCCAGCAGAGATAGCGGTTACGCCGGGGAGCTGTTTTTT. It specifies CASRDSGYAGELFF.